What follows are 32 T cell receptor beta chains derived from one specimen sequenced in a study of shared clonotypes between healthy human individuals. The assay was immunoSEQ multiplex PCR, and TCRdb's table has in-frame clones only and misses some. In the table there are 1.5 million to 1.9 million clones, roughly 98% of which are singletons. The material sequenced was naive CD4+ T cells sorted from blood. The subset is: CD45RA+ positively selected. These receptors were obtained from a man aged 25-45 years in good health.

V and J are TRBV2 and TRBJ1-1; D possibly corresponds to TRBD1 (6 bases). The CDR3 covers 15 residues. Germline assignment: CDR1 SNHLY and CDR2 FYNNEI. V was pared by 3 bases and J by 3 bases, with 14 bases between. The CDR3 nucleotides read TGTGCCAGCAGTGATGTTGGGGGCCCGGACACTGAAGCTTTCTTT. Translation: CASSDVGGPDTEAFF.

Concerning this clone: This sample also contains other DNA sequences that code for the same CDR3. The gene calls are TRBV5-1 and TRBJ2-5; TRBD1 matches at 7 bases. Germline CDR1 reads SGHRS; CDR2 reads YFSETQ. Trimming at V came to 4 bases and at J to 0 bases, leaving 3 bases not matched to a gene. The CDR3 is 14 amino acids. The CDR3 DNA sequence: TGCGCCAGCAGCCTACAGGGGTACCAAGAGACCCAGTACTTC. Amino acid sequence: CASSLQGYQETQYF. Full variable domain (outside the CDR3, taken from reference TRBV5-1 and TRBJ2-5): KAGVTQTPRYLIKTRGQQVTLSCSPISGHRSVSWYQQTPGQGLQFLFEYFSETQRNKGNFPGRFSGRQFSNSRSEMNVSTLELGDSALYLCASSLQGYQETQYFGPGTRLLVL.

The gene calls are TRBV7-2 and TRBJ1-5; no reliable D call. The CDR3 is made up of 14 amino acids. Germline CDR1 and CDR2: SGHTA and FQGNSA. V was pared by 1 base and J by 6 bases, with 10 bases between. The CDR3 is CASSLERGSQPQHF. CDR3 coding DNA: TGTGCCAGCAGCTTAGAAAGAGGTAGTCAGCCCCAGCATTTT.

This clone occurred once. The chain couples TRBV15 to TRBJ2-7, with 10 bases matching TRBD1. The germline V gene has CDR1 LNHNV and CDR2 YYDKDF (reference sequence). CDR3 length: 17 residues. The junction had 7 bases not matched to a gene; V was cut back by 1 base and J by 1 base. CDR3 in DNA: TGTGCCACCAGCAGAGTCCTCGGACAGGGGGTATCCTACGAGCAGTACTTC. Protein: CATSRVLGQGVSYEQYF. The full variable domain, its missing parts supplied by reference TRBV15 and TRBJ2-7, is DAMVIQNPRYQVTQFGKPVTLSCSQTLNHNVMYWYQQKSSQAPKLLFHYYDKDFNNEADTPDNFQSRRPNTSFCFLDIRSPGLGDTAMYLCATSRVLGQGVSYEQYFGPGTRLTVT.

The chain is built from TRBV5-1 and TRBJ2-2; no reliable D call. V lost 3 bases to trimming and J lost 5 bases, with 8 bases between them. CDR3 length equals 13 residues. Germline V CDR1 and CDR2: SGHRS, YFSETQ. The CDR3 region has the DNA TGCGCCAGCAGCTCCACACTAACCGGGGAGCTGTTTTTT. Amino acids: CASSSTLTGELFF.

This chain connects TRBV6-1 to TRBJ2-7; a weak D match, TRBD2 (6 bases). This CDR3 region has 13 residues. Germline values: CDR1 MNHNS, CDR2 SASEGT. Trimming removed 6 bases from V and 8 bases from J, with 17 bases in between. CDR3 nucleotides: TGTGCCAGCAGGGTGGGGGGTGGCTTCCAGCAGTACTTC. Protein: CASRVGGGFQQYF.

The V gene is TRBV18, the J gene TRBJ2-1, with D perhaps TRBD1 (5 bases). Between the trimmed V and J ends, which lost 5 bases and 2 bases, there was a span of 13 bases. Germline V gene sequence: CDR1 KGHSH, CDR2 LQKENI. The CDR3 spans 15 residues. The CDR3 DNA reads as TGTGCCAGCTCAACTAACAGGTTTACCTACAATGAGCAGTTCTTC. Protein: CASSTNRFTYNEQFF.

This chain joins TRBV19 and TRBJ1-1; 10 bases align to TRBD1. Germline CDR1 is LNHDA and CDR2 is SQIVND (reference sequence). The CDR3 has 15 residues. Trimming removed 7 bases from V and 2 bases from J; junction bases left unmatched: 7. CDR3 DNA: TGTGCCAGTACCCCGACAGGGGGCGGAAACACTGAAGCTTTCTTT. This translates into CASTPTGGGNTEAFF.

Worth noting for this clone: The same CDR3 can be traced to other DNA sequences in this sample. V usage is TRBV5-1 and J usage is TRBJ2-7, with no clear D. V dropped 3 bases and J dropped 4 bases, with 5 bases sitting between them. The CDR3 runs to 11 residues. Germline V gene lookup returns CDR1 SGHRS and CDR2 YFSETQ. The CDR3 nucleotides read TGCGCCAGCAGCTCCACTTACGAGCAGTACTTC. Translation gives CASSSTYEQYF.

The chain is built from TRBV19 and TRBJ2-5, with D perhaps given as TRBD1 or TRBD2 (5 bases each). Trimming cost V 3 bases and J 5 bases, with 16 bases left between them. The CDR3 sequence is 15 residues long. CDR1 and CDR2 from the germline V gene are LNHDA and SQIVND (reference sequence). The CDR3 spells CASSMLPGRWETQYF. In DNA, the CDR3 is TGTGCCAGTAGTATGCTACCGGGACGTTGGGAGACCCAGTACTTC.

The chain combines TRBV15 with TRBJ2-7; D is undetermined. The length of the CDR3 is 11 residues. V dropped 3 bases and J dropped 8 bases, with 8 bases sitting between them. CDR1 and CDR2 from the germline V gene are LNHNV and YYDKDF (reference sequence). The CDR3 spells CATSSARQQYF. The CDR3 DNA is TGTGCCACCAGCAGCGCCCGACAGCAGTACTTC.

This chain joins TRBV5-6 and TRBJ1-3; D may be TRBD1 (5 bases). The CDR3 spans 13 residues. V dropped 5 bases and J dropped 4 bases, with 10 bases sitting between them. Per germline, CDR1 SGHDT and CDR2 YYEEEE. Written as DNA, the CDR3 is TGTGCCAGCAGTCAGGGTGCGGGAAACACCATATATTTT. Protein: CASSQGAGNTIYF.

The chain uses TRBV5-1 and TRBJ2-5; a possible D gene is TRBD2 (6 bases). Germline CDR1 SGHRS, CDR2 YFSETQ. V dropped 5 bases and J dropped 3 bases, with 8 bases sitting between them. The CDR3 is 12 residues long. DNA for the CDR3: TGCGCCAGCAGGCCGGGGGAAGAGACCCAGTACTTC. Translation: CASRPGEETQYF.

CDR3 nucleotide sequence: TGTGCCAGCAGCTTAGCCGGGATAAACACCGGGGAGCTGTTTTTT. Translated, it gives CASSLAGINTGELFF. The chain links TRBV11-2 to TRBJ2-2; D might be TRBD2 (5 bases). Looked up from germline, CDR1 is SGHAT and CDR2 is FQNNGV. The CDR3 contains 15 residues. Trimming removed 1 base from V and 2 bases from J, with 8 bases in between. The full variable domain, its missing parts supplied by reference TRBV11-2 and TRBJ2-2, is EAGVAQSPRYKIIEKRQSVAFWCNPISGHATLYWYQQILGQGPKLLIQFQNNGVVDDSQLPKDRFSAERLKGVDSTLKIQPAKLEDSAVYLCASSLAGINTGELFFGEGSRLTVL.

The chain combines TRBV28 with TRBJ2-6; 7 nucleotides match TRBD1. The CDR3 runs 13 residues. Looked up from germline, CDR1 is MDHEN and CDR2 is SYDVKM. V dropped 7 bases and J dropped 7; count of bases not matched to a gene: 4. The CDR3 region is CASTDRAANVLTF. The CDR3 DNA is TGTGCCAGCACCGACAGGGCTGCCAACGTCCTGACTTTC. The full variable domain, completed using reference TRBV28 and TRBJ2-6, is DVKVTQSSRYLVKRTGEKVFLECVQDMDHENMFWYRQDPGLGLRLIYFSYDVKMKEKGDIPEGYSVSREKKERFSLILESASTNQTSMYLCASTDRAANVLTFGAGSRLTVL.

V usage is TRBV10-3 and J usage is TRBJ1-5, with a possible D match to TRBD1 (5 bases). The CDR3 is 16 residues long. The germline V gene has CDR1 ENHRY and CDR2 SYGVKD. V was trimmed by 8 bases and J by 4 bases, leaving 21 bases between them. In nucleotides, the CDR3 is TGTGCCATCTTACTGGCACGGGGCATAAAAAATCAGCCCCAGCATTTT. Residues: CAILLARGIKNQPQHF.

This clone appeared once. The chain recombines TRBV5-8 with TRBJ1-5, with D possibly matching TRBD1 (5 bases). Germline V gene data show CDR1 as SGHTS and CDR2 as YDEGEE. V was trimmed by 9 bases and J by 7 bases, leaving 23 bases between them. This CDR3 has 15 amino acids. This chain's CDR3 is CATGVVPGRTQPQHF. CDR3 coding DNA: TGTGCCACGGGGGTGGTTCCAGGGAGGACGCAGCCCCAGCATTTT.

Turning to this clone: Other DNA sequences in this specimen translate into the identical CDR3. The V and J genes are TRBV11-3 and TRBJ2-3; either TRBD1 or TRBD2 may fit D (5 bases each). Germline-derived CDR1 and CDR2 are SGHNT and YENEEA. Trimming stripped 0 bases from V and 6 bases from J, with 7 bases between. This CDR3 region has 13 residues. CDR3 sequence: CASSLDREDTQYF. The CDR3 bases are TGTGCCAGCAGCTTAGACAGGGAGGATACGCAGTATTTT.

The chain is built from TRBV19 and TRBJ1-1; 11 bases agree with TRBD1. This CDR3 region has 16 residues. J gave up 0 bases and V 5 bases, and 5 bases lay outside the gene matches. The germline V gene encodes CDR1 LNHDA and CDR2 SQIVND (reference sequence). CDR3 amino acids: CASSLGTGGLNTEAFF. The CDR3 coding sequence is TGTGCCAGTAGTCTTGGGACAGGGGGGCTGAACACTGAAGCTTTCTTT. Drawing the rest from reference TRBV19 and TRBJ1-1, the complete variable domain is DGGITQSPKYLFRKEGQNVTLSCEQNLNHDAMYWYRQDPGQGLRLIYYSQIVNDFQKGDIAEGYSVSREKKESFPLTVTSAQKNPTAFYLCASSLGTGGLNTEAFFGQGTRLTVV.

V usage is TRBV5-6 and J usage is TRBJ2-7; D is unclear. The germline V gene has CDR1 SGHDT and CDR2 YYEEEE. The germline V and J ends were trimmed by 4 bases and 1 base, with 18 bases remaining between them. There are 16 residues in the CDR3. The CDR3 reads CASSAPTGSSSYEQYF. The DNA of the CDR3 is TGTGCCAGCAGCGCCCCGACCGGGTCCAGTTCCTACGAGCAGTACTTC.

This clone was observed a few times. The chain joins TRBV29-1 to TRBJ1-2, with TRBD1 matching over 8 bases. The V and J ends lost 3 bases and 2 bases, in that order; junction bases with no gene match: 5. Germline V gene data show CDR1 as SQVTM and CDR2 as ANQGSEA. CDR3 length equals 14 residues. The DNA of the CDR3 is TGCAGCGTTGAGGGGCAGGGGGCGAACTATGGCTACACCTTC. Its protein is CSVEGQGANYGYTF.

This rearrangement joins TRBV13 to TRBJ2-1; tentatively, D is TRBD1 or TRBD2 (6 bases each). The V end lost 4 bases, the J end lost 2 bases, and 9 bases lay between the germline ends. Per the germline V gene, CDR1 is PRHDT and CDR2 is FYEKMQ (reference sequence). The CDR3 is 14 residues long. CDR3 loop: CASSYGGTYNEQFF. CDR3 DNA sequence: TGTGCCAGCAGCTACGGGGGCACCTACAATGAGCAGTTCTTC.

The rearrangement joins TRBV7-9 to TRBJ2-7, with D possibly matching TRBD1 (6 bases). Germline V gene data show CDR1 as SEHNR and CDR2 as FQNEAQ (reference sequence). V was clipped by 5 bases and J by 6 bases, with 17 bases between them. The CDR3 is made up of 14 amino acids. In DNA form, the CDR3 reads TGTGCCAGCAGCAGGGGGACGGATTCGGGCGAGCAGTACTTC. As protein: CASSRGTDSGEQYF. The full variable domain, rest sourced from reference TRBV7-9 and TRBJ2-7, is DTGVSQNPRHKITKRGQNVTFRCDPISEHNRLYWYRQTLGQGPEFLTYFQNEAQLEKSRLLSDRFSAERPKGSFSTLEIQRTEQGDSAMYLCASSRGTDSGEQYFGPGTRLTVT.

This clone occurred once. This chain links TRBV27 with TRBJ2-7; D may be TRBD1 (6 bases). This CDR3 comprises 14 residues. Trimming took 6 bases from V and 3 from J, leaving 15 bases between them. CDR1 is MNHEY and CDR2 is SMNVEV in the germline V gene (reference sequence). For the CDR3, the DNA is TGTGCCAGCAGGAAACAGGGTTTAGGCTACGAGCAGTACTTC. It specifies CASRKQGLGYEQYF.

V usage is TRBV10-1 and J usage is TRBJ1-1, with 8 bases matching TRBD1. The CDR3 length is 14 residues. The germline gives CDR1 WNHNN, CDR2 SYGVQD (reference sequence). Unmatched junction bases numbered 9, after V lost 6 bases and J lost 6 bases. Here the CDR3 DNA reads TGCGCCAGCAGCCGGGACAGGTCCATTGCTGAAGCTTTCTTT. It is translated as CASSRDRSIAEAFF.

The CDR3 DNA reads TGTGCCAGCAGTGAAAGTTGGATTAGCACAGATACGCAGTATTTT. This codes for CASSESWISTDTQYF. The genes are TRBV6-1 and TRBJ2-3; D is ambiguous. Per the germline V gene, CDR1 is MNHNS and CDR2 is SASEGT. This CDR3 comprises 15 residues. The V end was cut by 2 bases, the J end by 0 bases, with 9 bases between.

The rearrangement uses TRBV6-1 and TRBJ2-5; 9 bases match TRBD2. The junction had 11 bases not matched to a gene; V was cut back by 6 bases and J by 6 bases. Germline V CDR1 and CDR2: MNHNS, SASEGT. The CDR3 runs to 15 residues. The CDR3 nucleotides read TGTGCCAGCAGCTTAGACGGACTAGCGACACAGACCCAGTACTTC. It specifies CASSLDGLATQTQYF.

The V and J genes are TRBV11-3 and TRBJ2-5; 8 nucleotides align to TRBD2. The CDR3 contains 14 residues. V lost 5 bases, J lost 2 bases, and 4 bases stayed unmatched. Germline V gene data show CDR1 as SGHNT and CDR2 as YENEEA. The CDR3 sequence is CASSRGGNQETQYF. The CDR3, as DNA: TGTGCCAGCAGCCGCGGGGGGAATCAAGAGACCCAGTACTTC.

This clone was recorded once. The chain has TRBV11-2 and TRBJ1-2, with unresolved D. The CDR3 extends over 15 amino acids. Trimming shortened V by 4 bases and J by 0 bases, and 12 bases separated the two germline ends. The germline V gene has CDR1 SGHAT and CDR2 FQNNGV. CDR3 sequence: CASSSNRGTNYGYTF. CDR3 coding DNA: TGTGCCAGCAGCTCTAACAGAGGGACTAACTATGGCTACACCTTC.

The rearrangement links TRBV2 to TRBJ2-7, with D perhaps matching TRBD2 (6 bases). V dropped 3 bases and J dropped 0 bases, with 12 bases sitting between them. From germline, CDR1 is SNHLY and CDR2 FYNNEI. The CDR3 length is 15 residues. The CDR3 DNA sequence: TGTGCCAGCAGTGAGGAGCGGGTGCACTCCTACGAGCAGTACTTC. This sequence encodes CASSEERVHSYEQYF.

This sequence joins TRBV27 and TRBJ2-7; D remains unclear. The germline V gene encodes CDR1 MNHEY and CDR2 SMNVEV (reference sequence). The CDR3 consists of 17 residues. Trimming cost V 3 bases and J 0 bases, with 18 bases left between them. The CDR3 region has the DNA TGTGCCAGCAGTTTTTACCCGGTCTCCCACGGCTCCTACGAGCAGTACTTC. This translates into CASSFYPVSHGSYEQYF.

This chain uses TRBV6-1 with TRBJ1-1; TRBD1 agrees at 7 bases. CDR3 length equals 15 residues. Unmatched junction bases numbered 5, after V lost 3 bases and J lost 1 base. Germline loops: CDR1 MNHNS, CDR2 SASEGT. CDR3 bases: TGTGCCAGCAGTGAGGTACAGGGGAGGAACACTGAAGCTTTCTTT. Its protein is CASSEVQGRNTEAFF.